The sequence of this TCR beta chain was determined in a study of graft-versus-host responses after intestinal transplantation. About the research overall: Recipients received multivisceral, liver-intestinal, or isolated intestinal transplants.

Overall study findings and caveats: Allografts of patients with graft-donor T cell macrochimerism showed high graft-versus-host to host-versus-graft clone ratios. The recipient marrow held GvH clones, and some of them showed up first in ileum or blood.

V lost 4 bases, J lost 4 bases, and 7 bases stayed unmatched. This CDR3 is built from 14 residues. CDR1 and CDR2 (germline): LNHDA, SQIVND (reference sequence). Worth noting for this clone: Antigen unknown.

Libraries were prepared by immunoSEQ multiplex PCR; TCRdb keeps only in-frame clonotypes and omits some of them. The sample consists of some 96,000 clones, 75% to 95% of them appearing once. This specimen consisted of PBMCs, obtained about 460 days after intestinal transplant. This receptor was identified in a human patient who received an intestinal transplant, so some T cells may come from the graft donor. This chain connects TRBV19 to TRBJ2-7; TRBD2 aligns across 7 bases. The CDR3 region has the DNA TGTGCCAGTAGTAGGGAGGGGCGTTCTTACGAGCAGTACTTC. This codes for CASSREGRSYEQYF.